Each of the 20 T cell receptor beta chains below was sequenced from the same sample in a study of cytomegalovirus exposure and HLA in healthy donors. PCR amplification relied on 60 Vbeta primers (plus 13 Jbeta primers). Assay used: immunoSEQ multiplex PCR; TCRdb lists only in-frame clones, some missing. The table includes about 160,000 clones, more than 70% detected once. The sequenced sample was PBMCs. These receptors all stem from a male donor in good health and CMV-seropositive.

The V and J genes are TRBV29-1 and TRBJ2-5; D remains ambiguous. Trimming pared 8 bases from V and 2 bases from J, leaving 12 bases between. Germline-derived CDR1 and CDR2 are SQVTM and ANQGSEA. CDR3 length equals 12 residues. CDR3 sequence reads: CSMLVGQETQYF. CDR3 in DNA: TGCAGCATGCTAGTGGGTCAAGAGACCCAGTACTTC.

Here the CDR3 reads CASSQTSNSYEQYF. The CDR3 DNA sequence: TGCGCCAGCAGCCAAACTAGCAACTCCTACGAGCAGTACTTC. This chain connects TRBV4-3 to TRBJ2-5; perhaps TRBD2 as D (6 bases). TRBJ2-7 matches the DNA end more closely, so the J call is doubtful. CDR3 size: 14 residues. In germline, CDR1 is LGHNA, CDR2 YSLEER.

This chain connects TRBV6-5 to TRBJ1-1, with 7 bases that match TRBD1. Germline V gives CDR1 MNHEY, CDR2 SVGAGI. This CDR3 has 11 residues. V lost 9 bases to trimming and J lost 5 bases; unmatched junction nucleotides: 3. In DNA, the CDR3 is TGTGCCAGTACAGGGGAGACTGAAGCTTTCTTT. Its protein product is CASTGETEAFF.

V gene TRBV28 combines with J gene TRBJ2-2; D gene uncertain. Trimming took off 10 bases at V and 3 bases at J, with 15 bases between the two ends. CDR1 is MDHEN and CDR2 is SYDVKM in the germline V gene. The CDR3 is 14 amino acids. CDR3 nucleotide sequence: TGTGCCACCCAAGTGCGTCTCGACACCGGGGAGCTGTTTTTT. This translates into CATQVRLDTGELFF.

The CDR3 DNA follows: TGTGCCAGCAGCGGAACAGGGGGCACTAGCGGGAGGAGAGAGACCCAGTACTTC. Encoded protein: CASSGTGGTSGRRETQYF. The chain combines TRBV5-6 with TRBJ2-5; 12 positions match TRBD2. Germline V gives CDR1 SGHDT, CDR2 YYEEEE. This CDR3 comprises 18 residues. V was clipped by 4 bases and J by 4 bases; unmatched bases: 14.

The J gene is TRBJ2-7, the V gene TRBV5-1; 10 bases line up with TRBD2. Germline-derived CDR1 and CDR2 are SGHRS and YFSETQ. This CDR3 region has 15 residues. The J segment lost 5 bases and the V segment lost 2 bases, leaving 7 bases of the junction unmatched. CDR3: CASSFLAGAANEQYF. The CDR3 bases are TGCGCCAGCAGCTTCCTAGCGGGAGCCGCCAACGAGCAGTACTTC.

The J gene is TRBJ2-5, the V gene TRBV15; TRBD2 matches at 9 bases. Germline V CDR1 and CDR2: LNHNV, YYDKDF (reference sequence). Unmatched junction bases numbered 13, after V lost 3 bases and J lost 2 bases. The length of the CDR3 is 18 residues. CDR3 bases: TGTGCCACCAGCAGGAACTACCCCGGGCTAGCGGGACAAGAGACCCAGTACTTC. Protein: CATSRNYPGLAGQETQYF.

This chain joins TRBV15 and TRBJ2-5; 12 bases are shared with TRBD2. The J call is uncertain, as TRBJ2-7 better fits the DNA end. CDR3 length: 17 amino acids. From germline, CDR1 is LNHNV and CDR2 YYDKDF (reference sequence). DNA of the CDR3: TGTGCCACCAGCAGAGGGTTGACTAGCGGGAGTGGCTACGAGCAGTACTTC. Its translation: CATSRGLTSGSGYEQYF.

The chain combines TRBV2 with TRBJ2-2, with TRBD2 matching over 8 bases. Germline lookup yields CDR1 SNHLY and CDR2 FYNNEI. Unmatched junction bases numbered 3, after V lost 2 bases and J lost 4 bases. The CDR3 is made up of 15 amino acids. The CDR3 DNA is TGTGCCAGCAGTGAAAACCTAGCGGGCACCGGGGAGCTGTTTTTT. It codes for CASSENLAGTGELFF.

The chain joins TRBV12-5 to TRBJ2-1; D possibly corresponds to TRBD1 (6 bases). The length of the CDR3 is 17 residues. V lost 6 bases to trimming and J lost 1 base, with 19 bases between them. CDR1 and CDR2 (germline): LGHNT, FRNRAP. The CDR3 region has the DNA TGTGCTAGTGGCTTACAGGGTATCCCTGGGTCCTACAATGAGCAGTTCTTC. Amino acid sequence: CASGLQGIPGSYNEQFF.

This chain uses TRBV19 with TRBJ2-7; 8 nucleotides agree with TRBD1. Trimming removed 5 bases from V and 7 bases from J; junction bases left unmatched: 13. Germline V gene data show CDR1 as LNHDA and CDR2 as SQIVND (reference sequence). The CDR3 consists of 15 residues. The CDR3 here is CASSPEQGEIREQYF. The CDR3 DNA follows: TGTGCCAGTAGTCCTGAACAGGGGGAAATTCGAGAGCAGTACTTC. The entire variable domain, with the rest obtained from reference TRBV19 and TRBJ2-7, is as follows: DGGITQSPKYLFRKEGQNVTLSCEQNLNHDAMYWYRQDPGQGLRLIYYSQIVNDFQKGDIAEGYSVSREKKESFPLTVTSAQKNPTAFYLCASSPEQGEIREQYFGPGTRLTVT.

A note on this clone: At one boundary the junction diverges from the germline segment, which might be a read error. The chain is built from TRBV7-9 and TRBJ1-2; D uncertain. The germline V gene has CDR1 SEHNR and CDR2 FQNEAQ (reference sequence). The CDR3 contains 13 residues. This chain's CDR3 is CSSSFLPGYGYTF. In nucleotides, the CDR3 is TGTTCCAGCAGCTTTCTACCAGGATATGGCTACACCTTC.

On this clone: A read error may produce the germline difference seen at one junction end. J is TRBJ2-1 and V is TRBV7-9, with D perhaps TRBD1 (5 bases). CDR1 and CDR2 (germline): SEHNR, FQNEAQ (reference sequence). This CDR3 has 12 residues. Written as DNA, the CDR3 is TGTTCCAGCAGCTTAGGGGCCAATGAGCAGTTCTTC. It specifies CSSSLGANEQFF.

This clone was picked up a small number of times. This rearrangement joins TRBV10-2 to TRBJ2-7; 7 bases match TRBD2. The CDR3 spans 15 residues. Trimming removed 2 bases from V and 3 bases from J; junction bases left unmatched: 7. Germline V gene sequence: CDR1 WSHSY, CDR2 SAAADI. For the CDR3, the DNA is TGCGCCAGCAGTGAGCAGCCAGCGGGAAACTACGAGCAGTACTTC. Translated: CASSEQPAGNYEQYF.

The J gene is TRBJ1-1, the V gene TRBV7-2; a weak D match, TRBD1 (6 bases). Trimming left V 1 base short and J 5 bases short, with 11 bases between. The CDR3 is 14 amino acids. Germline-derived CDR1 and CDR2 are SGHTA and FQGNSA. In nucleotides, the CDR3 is TGTGCCAGCAGCTTAGATAACAGGGTAACTGAAGCTTTCTTT. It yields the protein CASSLDNRVTEAFF.

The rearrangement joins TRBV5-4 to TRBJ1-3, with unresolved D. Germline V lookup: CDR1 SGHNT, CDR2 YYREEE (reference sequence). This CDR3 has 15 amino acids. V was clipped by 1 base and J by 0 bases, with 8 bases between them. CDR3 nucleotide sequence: TGTGCCAGCAGCTTGCCCGAGGGCTCTGGAAACACCATATATTTT. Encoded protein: CASSLPEGSGNTIYF.

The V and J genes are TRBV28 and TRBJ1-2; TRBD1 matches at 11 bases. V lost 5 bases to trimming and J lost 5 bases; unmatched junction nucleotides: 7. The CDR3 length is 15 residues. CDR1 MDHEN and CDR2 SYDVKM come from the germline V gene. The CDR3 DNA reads TGTGCCAGCAGTCGCCCTGGACAGGGGGCGTATGGCTACACCTTC. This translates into CASSRPGQGAYGYTF.

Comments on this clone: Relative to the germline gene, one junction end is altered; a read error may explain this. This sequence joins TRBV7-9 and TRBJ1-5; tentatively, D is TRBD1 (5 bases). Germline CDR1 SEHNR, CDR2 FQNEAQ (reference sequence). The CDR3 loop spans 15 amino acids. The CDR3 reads CSSSPGPIGNQPQHF. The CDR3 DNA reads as TGTTCCAGCAGCCCAGGGCCCATAGGCAATCAGCCCCAGCATTTT.

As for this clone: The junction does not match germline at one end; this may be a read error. CDR3 nucleotide sequence: TGTGCCAGCAGCTTGGCCAGCGGGAGAAACGAGCAGTGCTTC. Translating gives CASSLASGRNEQCF. V and J are TRBV5-4 and TRBJ2-7; 8 bases are a match to TRBD2. CDR3 length: 14 amino acids. Germline V gene data show CDR1 as SGHNT and CDR2 as YYREEE (reference sequence).

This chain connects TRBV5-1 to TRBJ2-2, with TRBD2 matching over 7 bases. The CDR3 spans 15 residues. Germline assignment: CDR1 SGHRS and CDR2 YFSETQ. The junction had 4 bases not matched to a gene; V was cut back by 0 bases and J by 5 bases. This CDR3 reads CASSLAAGATGELFF. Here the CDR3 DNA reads TGCGCCAGCAGCTTGGCGGCGGGAGCGACCGGGGAGCTGTTTTTT.